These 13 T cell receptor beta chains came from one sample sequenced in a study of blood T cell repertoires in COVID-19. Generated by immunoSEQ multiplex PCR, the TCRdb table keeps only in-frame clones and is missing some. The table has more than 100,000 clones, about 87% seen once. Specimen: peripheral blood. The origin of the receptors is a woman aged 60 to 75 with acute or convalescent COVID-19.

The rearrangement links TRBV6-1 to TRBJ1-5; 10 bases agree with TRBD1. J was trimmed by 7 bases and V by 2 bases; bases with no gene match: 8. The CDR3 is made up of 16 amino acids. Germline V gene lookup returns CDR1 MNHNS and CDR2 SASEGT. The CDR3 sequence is CASSEWSTGGSQPQHF. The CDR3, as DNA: TGTGCCAGCAGTGAATGGTCGACAGGGGGCAGCCAGCCCCAGCATTTT.

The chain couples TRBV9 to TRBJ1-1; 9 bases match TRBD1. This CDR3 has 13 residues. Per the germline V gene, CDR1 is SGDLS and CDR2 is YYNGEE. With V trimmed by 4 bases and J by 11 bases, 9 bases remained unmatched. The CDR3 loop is CASSPGTGSVAFF. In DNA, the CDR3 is TGTGCCAGCAGCCCCGGGACAGGGTCGGTTGCTTTCTTT. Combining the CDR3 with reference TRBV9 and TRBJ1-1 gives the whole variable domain DSGVTQTPKHLITATGQRVTLRCSPRSGDLSVYWYQQSLDQGLQFLIQYYNGEERAKGNILERFSAQQFPDLHSELNLSSLELGDSALYFCASSPGTGSVAFFGQGTRLTVV.

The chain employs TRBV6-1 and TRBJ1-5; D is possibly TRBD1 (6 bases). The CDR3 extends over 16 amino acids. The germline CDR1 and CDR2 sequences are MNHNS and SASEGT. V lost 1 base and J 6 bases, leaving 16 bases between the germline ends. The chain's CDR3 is CASSEGRRTDLQPQHF. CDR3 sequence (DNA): TGTGCCAGCAGTGAAGGAAGGAGGACAGACCTTCAGCCCCAGCATTTT.

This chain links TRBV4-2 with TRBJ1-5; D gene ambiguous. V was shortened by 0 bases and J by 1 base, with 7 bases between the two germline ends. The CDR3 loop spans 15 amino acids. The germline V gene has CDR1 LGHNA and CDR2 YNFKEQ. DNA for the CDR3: TGTGCCAGCAGCCAAGAACGGGGAAGCAATCAGCCCCAGCATTTT. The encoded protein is CASSQERGSNQPQHF.

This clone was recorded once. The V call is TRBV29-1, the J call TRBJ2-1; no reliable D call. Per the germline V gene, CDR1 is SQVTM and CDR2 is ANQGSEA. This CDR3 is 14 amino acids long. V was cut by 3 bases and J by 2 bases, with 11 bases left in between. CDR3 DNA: TGCAGCGTTGAGGCCAGTTGGCCCTACAATGAGCAGTTCTTC. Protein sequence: CSVEASWPYNEQFF.

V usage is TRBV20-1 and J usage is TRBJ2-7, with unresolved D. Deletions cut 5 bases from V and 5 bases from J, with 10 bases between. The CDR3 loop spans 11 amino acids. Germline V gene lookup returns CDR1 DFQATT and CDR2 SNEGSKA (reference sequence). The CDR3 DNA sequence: TGCAGTGCTCAGGTGGTGGACGAGCAGTACTTC. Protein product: CSAQVVDEQYF.

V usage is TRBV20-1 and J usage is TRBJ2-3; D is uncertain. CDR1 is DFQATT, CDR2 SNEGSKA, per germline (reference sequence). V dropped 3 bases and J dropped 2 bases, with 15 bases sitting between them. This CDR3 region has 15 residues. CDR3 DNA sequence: TGCAGTGCTAGTACGGGTTGGTCTAACACAGATACGCAGTATTTT. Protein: CSASTGWSNTDTQYF.

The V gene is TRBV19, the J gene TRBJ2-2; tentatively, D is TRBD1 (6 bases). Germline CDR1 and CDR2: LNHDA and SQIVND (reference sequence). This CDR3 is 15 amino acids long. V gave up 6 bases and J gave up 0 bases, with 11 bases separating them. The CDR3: CASRERQANTGELFF. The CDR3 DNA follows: TGTGCCAGTAGGGAGAGACAGGCGAACACCGGGGAGCTGTTTTTT.

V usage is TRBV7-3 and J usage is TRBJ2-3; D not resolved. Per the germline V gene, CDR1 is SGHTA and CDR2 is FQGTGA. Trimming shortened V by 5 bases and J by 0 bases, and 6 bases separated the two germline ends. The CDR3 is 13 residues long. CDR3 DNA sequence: TGTGCCAGCAGCCCCGGGAGCACAGATACGCAGTATTTT. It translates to CASSPGSTDTQYF.

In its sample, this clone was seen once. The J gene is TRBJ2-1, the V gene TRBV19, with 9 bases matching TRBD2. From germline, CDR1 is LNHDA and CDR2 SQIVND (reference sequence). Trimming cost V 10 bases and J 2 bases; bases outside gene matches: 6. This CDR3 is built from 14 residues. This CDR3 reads CATRTSATYNEQFF. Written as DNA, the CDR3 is TGTGCCACACGGACTAGCGCAACCTACAATGAGCAGTTCTTC.

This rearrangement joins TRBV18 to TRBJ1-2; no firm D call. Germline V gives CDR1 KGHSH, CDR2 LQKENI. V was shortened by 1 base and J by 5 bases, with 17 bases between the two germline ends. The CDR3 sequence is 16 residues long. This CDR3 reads CASSPRETIEQYGYTF. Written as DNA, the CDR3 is TGTGCCAGCTCACCACGGGAGACAATCGAACAGTATGGCTACACCTTC.

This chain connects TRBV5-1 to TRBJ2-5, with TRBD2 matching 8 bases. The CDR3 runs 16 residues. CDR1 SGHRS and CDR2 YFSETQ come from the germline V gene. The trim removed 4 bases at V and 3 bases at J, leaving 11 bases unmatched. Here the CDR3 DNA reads TGCGCCAGCAGCCTCTTCGGGGGGGCTCTAGAAGAGACCCAGTACTTC. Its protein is CASSLFGGALEETQYF.

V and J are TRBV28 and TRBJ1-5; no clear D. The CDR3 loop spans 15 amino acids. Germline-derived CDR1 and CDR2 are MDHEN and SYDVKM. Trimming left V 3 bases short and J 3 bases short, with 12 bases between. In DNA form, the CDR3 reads TGTGCCAGCAGTTTCGGTTCGGTCCTCAATCAGCCCCAGCATTTT. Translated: CASSFGSVLNQPQHF.